The clone carrying this TCR beta chain was recorded many times. The antigen remains undetermined. TCRdb reprocessed the 5' RACE reads via MiXCR and lists one record per CDR3 protein. The sample carries nearly 650,000 distinct CDR3 sequences, just over 7% recorded once. This entry is derived from a study of identical twins. Overall study results and limits: Sequences that were out-of-frame, alpha and twin-shared displayed an excess of low generation probability.

Germline V gene data show CDR1 as SGHRS and CDR2 as YFSETQ. The CDR3 loop spans 15 amino acids. Trimming removed 1 base at V and 0 bases at J, with 11 bases between. These data were also reused for a study on yellow fever vaccine responses in identical twins.

This clonotype originated in a woman aged 18 to 35 in good health. Sequencing was performed on PBMCs. The V gene is TRBV5-1, the J gene TRBJ2-7; D may be TRBD2 (5 bases). DNA for the CDR3: TGCGCCAGCAGCTTGCTAGCTCAATACTCCTACGAGCAGTACTTC. Its translation is CASSLLAQYSYEQYF.